The 17 T cell receptor beta chains below all came from one sample that was sequenced in a study of T cells in Graves' hyperthyroidism and ophthalmopathy. It was RNA transcripts that yielded the amplified TCR beta CDR3 regions. A set of HTBI primers served as the primers for a first-round RT-PCR of the TCR CDR3. TCRdb called the multiplex PCR reads again in MiXCR, with one record for every CDR3 protein. The repertoire consists of hundreds of thousands of distinct CDR3 sequences, with around 22% occurring once and the leading ten covering approximately 11%. Sequencing input: blood. Receptors were obtained from a woman aged 30 to 39 with Graves' ophthalmopathy.

This clonotype was counted a few times. The J gene is TRBJ1-1, the V gene TRBV27, with D maybe TRBD1 (5 bases). From germline, CDR1 is MNHEY and CDR2 SMNVEV (reference sequence). V was trimmed by 4 bases and J by 1 base, leaving 19 bases between them. CDR3 length: 17 residues. This CDR3 reads CASSSARAPGPNTEAFF. In DNA, the CDR3 is TGTGCCAGCAGTTCCGCCAGGGCGCCGGGCCCGAACACTGAAGCTTTCTTT.

A few counts support this clonotype. The chain is built from TRBV2 and TRBJ1-5; 7 bases agree with TRBD1. This CDR3 has 14 residues. The ends lost 7 bases at V and 1 base at J; junction bases unmatched: 4. Germline loops: CDR1 SNHLY, CDR2 FYNNEI. The CDR3 protein is CASNRQGSNQPQHF. The CDR3 DNA reads as TGTGCCAGCAACAGACAGGGAAGCAATCAGCCCCAGCATTTT.

This clonotype was detected many times. The chain joins TRBV6-1 to TRBJ2-7; 7 nucleotides align to TRBD1. The trim removed 5 bases at V and 4 bases at J, leaving 8 bases unmatched. Germline CDR1 reads MNHNS; CDR2 reads SASEGT. The CDR3 runs to 14 residues. The CDR3 here is CASSPSGQLYEQYF. The CDR3 DNA is TGTGCCAGCAGTCCATCGGGACAGCTATACGAGCAGTACTTC.

Ten or more counts support this clonotype. The V call is TRBV2, the J call TRBJ2-5; 7 bases match TRBD2. Trimming cost V 5 bases and J 4 bases; bases outside gene matches: 13. CDR3 length: 16 amino acids. Germline lookup yields CDR1 SNHLY and CDR2 FYNNEI. The CDR3 bases are TGTGCCAGCAGTCGCGACTCCAGCGGGGTGCCAGAGACCCAGTACTTC. Translated, it gives CASSRDSSGVPETQYF.

This clonotype was observed many times. The chain uses TRBV4-1 and TRBJ2-5; 10 bases are a match to TRBD2. CDR1 and CDR2 from the germline V gene are MGHRA and YSYEKL. The CDR3 length is 16 residues. Losses at the gene ends were 5 bases for V and 0 bases for J; bases not matched to a gene: 6. The CDR3 loop is CASSFWTSGDQETQYF. CDR3 nucleotide sequence: TGCGCCAGCAGCTTCTGGACTAGCGGCGACCAAGAGACCCAGTACTTC.

The rearrangement uses TRBV2 and TRBJ2-3; D is uncertain. Trimming stripped 2 bases from V and 1 base from J, with 7 bases between. This CDR3 region has 14 residues. CDR1 is SNHLY and CDR2 is FYNNEI in the germline V gene. CDR3 region: CASSESWGTDTQYF. Here the CDR3 DNA reads TGTGCCAGCAGTGAAAGCTGGGGCACAGATACGCAGTATTTT.

The chain has TRBV4-1 and TRBJ2-5; D might be TRBD2 (6 bases). Trimming removed 0 bases from V and 5 bases from J, with 13 bases in between. This CDR3 has 15 residues. Germline CDR1 and CDR2: MGHRA and YSYEKL. DNA of the CDR3: TGCGCCAGCAGCCAAGACGGAGGGGCGAGGGAGACCCAGTACTTC. Translated, it gives CASSQDGGARETQYF.

The chain joins TRBV7-2 to TRBJ2-5; 7 positions agree with TRBD1. V was clipped by 6 bases and J by 4 bases; unmatched bases: 8. There are 14 residues in the CDR3. The germline CDR1 and CDR2 sequences are SGHTA and FQGNSA. The CDR3 DNA is TGTGCCAGCAGTCCCTCTTGGACAGGAGAGACCCAGTACTTC. Amino acids: CASSPSWTGETQYF.

Comment on this clonotype: This may come from a read error, since a much larger clone is one base off. This chain joins TRBV28 and TRBJ1-5; D gene unclear. The CDR3 is 14 amino acids. Germline CDR1 is MDHEN and CDR2 is SYDVKM. CDR3 bases: TGTGCCAGCAGTTTTTCCCTTGGCGATCGGCCCCAGCGTTTT. Translation: CASSFSLGDRPQRF.

The rearrangement links TRBV5-1 to TRBJ1-6; maybe TRBD1 (5 bases). Trimming stripped 4 bases from V and 6 bases from J, with 17 bases between. Germline assignment: CDR1 SGHRS and CDR2 YFSETQ. The CDR3 spans 16 residues. Here the CDR3 reads CASSPGAGSFNSPLHF. The CDR3 bases are TGCGCCAGCAGCCCCGGGGCAGGATCTTTTAATTCACCCCTCCACTTT.

This clonotype was picked up many times. The CDR3 spells CAISQGFVSSANVLTF. CDR3 coding DNA: TGTGCCATTTCACAGGGGTTCGTTTCCTCGGCCAACGTCCTGACTTTC. The chain is built from TRBV19 and TRBJ2-6; 7 nucleotides agree with TRBD1. The germline gives CDR1 LNHDA, CDR2 SQIVND (reference sequence). This CDR3 has 16 amino acids. Unmatched junction bases numbered 15, after V lost 10 bases and J lost 6 bases.

This clonotype was observed many times. This sequence joins TRBV20-1 and TRBJ1-2, with D tentatively TRBD1 (6 bases). The CDR3 consists of 17 residues. V was trimmed by 3 bases and J by 1 base, leaving 21 bases between them. Germline assignment: CDR1 DFQATT and CDR2 SNEGSKA (reference sequence). In DNA, the CDR3 is TGCAGTGCTAGTTGGTCCGGGACACTACAAATTAACTATGGCTACACCTTC. It specifies CSASWSGTLQINYGYTF.

This clonotype was observed many times. This sequence joins TRBV3-1 and TRBJ2-5, with D possibly called TRBD1 or TRBD2 (5 bases each). From germline, CDR1 is LGHDT and CDR2 YNNKEL (reference sequence). The CDR3 spans 16 residues. Trimming pared 1 base from V and 3 bases from J, leaving 15 bases between. For the CDR3, the DNA is TGTGCCAGCAGCCAAGGTCGTGTGGGACCAAAAGAGACCCAGTACTTC. As protein: CASSQGRVGPKETQYF.

This clonotype was seen ten or more times. The chain links TRBV12-3 or TRBV12-4 to TRBJ1-1; D is perhaps TRBD1 (5 bases). This CDR3 region has 12 residues. The V end lost 8 bases, the J end lost 4 bases, and 11 bases lay between the germline ends. This CDR3 reads CASRLGPTEAFF. The CDR3 nucleotides read TGTGCCAGCCGTCTGGGACCCACTGAAGCTTTCTTT.

At least ten counts were recorded for this clonotype. The genes are TRBV28 and TRBJ1-2; 7 bases align to TRBD1. Germline CDR1 MDHEN, CDR2 SYDVKM. Unmatched junction bases numbered 7, after V lost 4 bases and J lost 8 bases. The CDR3 is 13 residues long. In nucleotides, the CDR3 is TGTGCCAGCAGTTCTACAGGGGAGCGGGGCTACACCTTC. Encoded protein: CASSSTGERGYTF.

The chain has TRBV30 and TRBJ1-2, with D possibly being TRBD1 (6 bases). V shed 2 bases and J shed 2 bases, with 9 bases lying between them. Germline V gene data show CDR1 as GTSNPN and CDR2 as SVGIG (reference sequence). The CDR3 is 13 amino acids. CDR3 in amino acids: CAWSRDNNYGYTF. The CDR3 nucleotides are TGTGCCTGGAGTAGGGACAACAACTATGGCTACACCTTC.

This clonotype was detected ten times or more. V gene TRBV28 combines with J gene TRBJ2-3; 7 nucleotides agree with TRBD1. The CDR3 length is 14 residues. J lost 1 base, V lost 6 bases, and 4 bases had no gene match. CDR1 and CDR2 (germline): MDHEN, SYDVKM. The CDR3 loop reads CASRQGQGTDTQYF. CDR3 coding DNA: TGTGCCAGCAGACAAGGACAGGGCACAGATACGCAGTATTTT.